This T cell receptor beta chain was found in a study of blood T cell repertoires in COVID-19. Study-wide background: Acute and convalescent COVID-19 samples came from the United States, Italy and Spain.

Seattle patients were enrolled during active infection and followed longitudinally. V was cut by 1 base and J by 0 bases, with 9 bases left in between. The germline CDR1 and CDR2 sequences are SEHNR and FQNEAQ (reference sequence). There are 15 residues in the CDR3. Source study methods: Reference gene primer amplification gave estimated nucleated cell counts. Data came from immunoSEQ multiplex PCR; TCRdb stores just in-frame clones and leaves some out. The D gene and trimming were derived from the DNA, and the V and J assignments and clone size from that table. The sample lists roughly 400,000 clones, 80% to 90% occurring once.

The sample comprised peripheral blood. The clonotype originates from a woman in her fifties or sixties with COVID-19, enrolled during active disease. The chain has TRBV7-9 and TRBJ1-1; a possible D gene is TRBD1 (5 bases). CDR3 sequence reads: CASSLGGRVNTEAFF. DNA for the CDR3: TGTGCCAGCAGCTTAGGAGGCAGGGTGAACACTGAAGCTTTCTTT.